The rows below give T cell receptor beta chains drawn from one sample of a study of spatial heterogeneity in lung cancer. TCRdb reprocessed the 5' RACE reads via MiXCR and lists one record per CDR3 protein. The sample holds 20,000 to 25,000 distinct CDR3 sequences, about a sixth seen once. Source: lung tumor tissue, taken at surgery. These receptors all stem from a female donor with early-stage non-small cell lung cancer. CDR3s leave out the opening cysteine and the closing phenylalanine or tryptophan.

V: TRBV9; J: TRBJ2-1; CDR3: ASSVVLAGGNEQF
V: TRBV6-2/TRBV6-3; J: TRBJ2-7; CDR3: ARRLASGTSPEQY
V: TRBV10-3; J: TRBJ2-7; CDR3: AISGLPHEQY
V: TRBV20-1; J: TRBJ2-5; CDR3: SARRRRIQETQY
V: TRBV28; J: TRBJ2-7; CDR3: ASSLVGPYEQY
V: TRBV4-1; J: TRBJ2-7; CDR3: ASSRADSSEQY
V: TRBV19; J: TRBJ2-1; CDR3: ASSITSGRFNEQF
V: TRBV7-2; J: TRBJ2-7; CDR3: ASSYGRAYEQY
V: TRBV4-1; J: TRBJ2-1; CDR3: ASSRSDPGAVNEQF
V: TRBV19; J: TRBJ2-1; CDR3: ASTHRDRAFGGRADEQF
V: TRBV7-2; J: TRBJ2-7; CDR3: ASSSRTGTYEQY
V: TRBV12-3/TRBV12-4; J: TRBJ2-1; CDR3: ATNREGSEQF
V: TRBV9; J: TRBJ2-1; CDR3: ASSVAPASGNYNEQF
V: TRBV7-8; J: TRBJ2-4; CDR3: ASSLGLGVQRSFAKNIQY
V: TRBV5-4; J: TRBJ2-3; CDR3: ASSLAGGGGDTQY
V: TRBV6-5; J: TRBJ1-2; CDR3: ASRPGHSYGYT
V: TRBV29-1; J: TRBJ2-1; CDR3: SVEGSSGRANEQF
V: TRBV21-1; J: TRBJ2-7; CDR3: ASNTKPIYGTGVSYGPHEQY
V: TRBV20-1; J: TRBJ2-1; CDR3: SARDRRAGDHEQF
V: TRBV4-2; J: TRBJ2-7; CDR3: ASSQDPASYEQY
V: TRBV24-1; J: TRBJ2-7; CDR3: ATETAVPPYEQY
V: TRBV7-8; J: TRBJ2-7; CDR3: ASSLKSAEKY
V: TRBV5-1; J: TRBJ2-2; CDR3: ASSLAGGGTGELF
V: TRBV5-1; J: TRBJ2-7; CDR3: ASSLRVRAYEQY
V: TRBV7-6; J: TRBJ1-2; CDR3: ASSLTASRADYGYT
V: TRBV29-1; J: TRBJ2-7; CDR3: SVETGHEQY
V: TRBV25-1; J: TRBJ2-2; CDR3: ASKAGGNTGELF
V: TRBV27; J: TRBJ2-7; CDR3: ASRAGTSGGAGEQY
V: TRBV6-2/TRBV6-3; J: TRBJ1-4; CDR3: ASIPGQNPTNEKLF
V: TRBV7-3; J: TRBJ2-5; CDR3: ASSSSGRILGETQY
V: TRBV20-1; J: TRBJ2-1; CDR3: SAPSTSGRFNEQF
V: TRBV5-1; J: TRBJ2-7; CDR3: ASSSGGTYEQY
V: TRBV2; J: TRBJ2-7; CDR3: ASRSGYEQY
V: TRBV28; J: TRBJ2-7; CDR3: ASSALPLTYEQY
V: TRBV5-1; J: TRBJ2-3; CDR3: ASSMAGGAGTDTQY
V: TRBV5-1; J: TRBJ2-1; CDR3: ASSLVGRLQF
V: TRBV6-6; J: TRBJ2-7; CDR3: ASSYPRRVHPTPQY
V: TRBV15; J: TRBJ2-7; CDR3: ATSRDRLNYEQY
V: TRBV7-9; J: TRBJ2-7; CDR3: ASSLTPTAYEQY
V: TRBV7-8; J: TRBJ2-2; CDR3: ASSSGWNTGELF
V: TRBV6-1; J: TRBJ2-7; CDR3: ASSDRAYEQY
V: TRBV3-1; J: TRBJ2-3; CDR3: ASSLYGDTQY
V: TRBV2; J: TRBJ2-3; CDR3: ASSSPRGRLPEDTQY
V: TRBV5-1; J: TRBJ2-7; CDR3: ASSVELAVSSYEQY
V: TRBV27; J: TRBJ2-5; CDR3: ASSSGLAGGWETQY
V: TRBV10-3; J: TRBJ2-7; CDR3: ASQWGGGYEQY
V: TRBV20-1; J: TRBJ2-1; CDR3: SAPRAGGPEEQF
V: TRBV5-1; J: TRBJ2-3; CDR3: ASSLDGILGGNTQY
V: TRBV12-3/TRBV12-4; J: TRBJ1-1; CDR3: ASSFRGRAEAF
V: TRBV2; J: TRBJ2-3; CDR3: ASSLENGGGDTQY
V: TRBV29-1; J: TRBJ2-1; CDR3: SVEATVRNEQF